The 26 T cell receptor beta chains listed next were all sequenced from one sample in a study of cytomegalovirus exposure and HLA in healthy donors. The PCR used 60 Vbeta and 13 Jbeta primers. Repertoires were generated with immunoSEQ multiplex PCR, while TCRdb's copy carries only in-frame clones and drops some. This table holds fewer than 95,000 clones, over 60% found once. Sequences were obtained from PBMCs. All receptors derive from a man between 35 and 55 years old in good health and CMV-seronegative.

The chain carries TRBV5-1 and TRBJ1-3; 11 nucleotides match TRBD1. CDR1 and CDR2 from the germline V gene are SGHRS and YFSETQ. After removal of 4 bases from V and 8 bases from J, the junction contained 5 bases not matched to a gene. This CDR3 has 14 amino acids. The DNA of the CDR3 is TGCGCCAGCAGCGGACAGGGGGCGGGAGACACCATATATTTT. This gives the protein CASSGQGAGDTIYF.

The CDR3 DNA reads as TGTGCCAGCAGCTTAGCTCCGGGACAGATATCCTACGAGCAGTACTTC. Residues: CASSLAPGQISYEQYF. J is TRBJ2-7 and V is TRBV11-2; 7 bases are a match to TRBD1. The trim removed 1 base at V and 1 base at J, leaving 7 bases unmatched. CDR1 is SGHAT and CDR2 is FQNNGV in the germline V gene. CDR3 length equals 16 residues.

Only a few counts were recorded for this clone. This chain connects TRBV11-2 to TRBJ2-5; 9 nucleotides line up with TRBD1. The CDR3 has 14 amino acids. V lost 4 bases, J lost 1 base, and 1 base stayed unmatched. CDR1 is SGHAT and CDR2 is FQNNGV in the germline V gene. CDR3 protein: CASSSGQGQETQYF. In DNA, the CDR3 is TGTGCCAGCAGCTCGGGACAGGGCCAAGAGACCCAGTACTTC.

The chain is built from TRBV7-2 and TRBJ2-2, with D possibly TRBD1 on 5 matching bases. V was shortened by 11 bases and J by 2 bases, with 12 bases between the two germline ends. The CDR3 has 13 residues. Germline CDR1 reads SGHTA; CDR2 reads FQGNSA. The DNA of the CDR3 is TGTGCCTCCACAGGAACAAACACCGGGGAGCTGTTTTTT. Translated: CASTGTNTGELFF.

CDR3 region: CASSGQGASQPQHF. The CDR3 DNA sequence: TGTGCCAGCAGTGGGCAGGGGGCTAGTCAGCCCCAGCATTTT. The rearrangement links TRBV28 to TRBJ1-5; TRBD1 matches at 8 bases. Trimming cost V 5 bases and J 6 bases; bases outside gene matches: 6. The CDR3 totals 14 residues. The germline V gene encodes CDR1 MDHEN and CDR2 SYDVKM.

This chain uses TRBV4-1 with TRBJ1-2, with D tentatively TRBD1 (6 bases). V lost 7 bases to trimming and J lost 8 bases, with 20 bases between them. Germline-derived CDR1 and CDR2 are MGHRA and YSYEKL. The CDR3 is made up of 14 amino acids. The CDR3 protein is CASTGEGGVYGYTF. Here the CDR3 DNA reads TGCGCCAGCACCGGGGAGGGGGGGGTCTACGGCTACACCTTC.

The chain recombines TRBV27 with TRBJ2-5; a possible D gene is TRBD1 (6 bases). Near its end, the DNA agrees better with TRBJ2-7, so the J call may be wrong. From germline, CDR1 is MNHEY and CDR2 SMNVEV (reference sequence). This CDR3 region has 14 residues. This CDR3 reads CASSSTWGHYEQYF. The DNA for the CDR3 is TGTGCCAGCAGTTCCACCTGGGGGCACTACGAGCAGTACTTC.

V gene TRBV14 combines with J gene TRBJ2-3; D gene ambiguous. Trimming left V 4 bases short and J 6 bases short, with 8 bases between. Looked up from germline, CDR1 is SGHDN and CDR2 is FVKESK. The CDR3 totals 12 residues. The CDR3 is CASSPLRDTQYF. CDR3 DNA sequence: TGTGCCAGCAGCCCCCTGAGGGATACGCAGTATTTT.

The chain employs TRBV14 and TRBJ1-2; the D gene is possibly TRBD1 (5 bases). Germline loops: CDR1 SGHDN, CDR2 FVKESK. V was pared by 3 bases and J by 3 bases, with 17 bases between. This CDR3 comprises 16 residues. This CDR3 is CASSQNTGPFDYGYTF. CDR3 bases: TGTGCCAGCAGCCAGAACACAGGACCCTTTGACTATGGCTACACCTTC.

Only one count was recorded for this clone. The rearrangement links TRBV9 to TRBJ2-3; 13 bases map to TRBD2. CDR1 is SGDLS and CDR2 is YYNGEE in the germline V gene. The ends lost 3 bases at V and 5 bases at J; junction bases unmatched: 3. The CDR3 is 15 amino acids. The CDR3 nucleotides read TGTGCCAGCAGCGCGGGACTAGCGGGGATAGATACGCAGTATTTT. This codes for CASSAGLAGIDTQYF.

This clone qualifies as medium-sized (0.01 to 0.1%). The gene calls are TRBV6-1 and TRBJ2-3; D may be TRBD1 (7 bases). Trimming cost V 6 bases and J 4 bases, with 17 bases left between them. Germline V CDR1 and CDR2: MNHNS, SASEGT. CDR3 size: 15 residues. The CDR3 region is CASSLEGANADTQYF. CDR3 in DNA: TGTGCCAGCAGCCTGGAGGGGGCCAACGCAGATACGCAGTATTTT.

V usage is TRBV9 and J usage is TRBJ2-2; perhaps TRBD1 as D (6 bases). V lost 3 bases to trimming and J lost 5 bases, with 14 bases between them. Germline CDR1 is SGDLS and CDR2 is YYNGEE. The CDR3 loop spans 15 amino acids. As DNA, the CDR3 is TGTGCCAGCAGCGGGGGACACGGACAGACCGGGGAGCTGTTTTTT. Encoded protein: CASSGGHGQTGELFF. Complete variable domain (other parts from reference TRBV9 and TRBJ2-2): DSGVTQTPKHLITATGQRVTLRCSPRSGDLSVYWYQQSLDQGLQFLIQYYNGEERAKGNILERFSAQQFPDLHSELNLSSLELGDSALYFCASSGGHGQTGELFFGEGSRLTVL.

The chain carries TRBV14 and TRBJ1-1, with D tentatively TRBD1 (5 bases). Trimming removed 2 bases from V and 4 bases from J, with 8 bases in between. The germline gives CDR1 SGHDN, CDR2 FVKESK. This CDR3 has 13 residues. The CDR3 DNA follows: TGTGCCAGCAGCCAACATCAGGGCACTGAAGCTTTCTTT. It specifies CASSQHQGTEAFF. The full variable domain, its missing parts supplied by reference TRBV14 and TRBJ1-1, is EAGVTQFPSHSVIEKGQTVTLRCDPISGHDNLYWYRRVMGKEIKFLLHFVKESKQDESGMPNNRFLAERTGGTYSTLKVQPAELEDSGVYFCASSQHQGTEAFFGQGTRLTVV.

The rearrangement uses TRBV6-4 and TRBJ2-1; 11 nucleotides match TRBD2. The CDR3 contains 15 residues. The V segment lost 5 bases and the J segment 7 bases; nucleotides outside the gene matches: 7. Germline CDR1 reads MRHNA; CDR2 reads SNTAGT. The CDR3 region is CASSPDASGGNEQFF. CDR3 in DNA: TGTGCCAGCAGTCCCGATGCTAGCGGGGGGAATGAGCAGTTCTTC.

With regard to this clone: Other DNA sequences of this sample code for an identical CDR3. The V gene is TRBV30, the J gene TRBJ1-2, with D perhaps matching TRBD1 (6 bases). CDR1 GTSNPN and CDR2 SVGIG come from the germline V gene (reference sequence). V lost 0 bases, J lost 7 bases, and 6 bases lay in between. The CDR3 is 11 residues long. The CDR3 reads CAWSVQGGYTF. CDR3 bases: TGTGCCTGGAGTGTACAGGGTGGCTACACCTTC.

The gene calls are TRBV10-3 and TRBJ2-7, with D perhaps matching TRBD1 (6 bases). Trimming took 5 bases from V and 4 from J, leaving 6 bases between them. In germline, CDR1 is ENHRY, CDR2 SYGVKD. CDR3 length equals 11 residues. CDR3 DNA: TGTGCCATCAGTCAGGGGTACGAGCAGTACTTC. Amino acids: CAISQGYEQYF.

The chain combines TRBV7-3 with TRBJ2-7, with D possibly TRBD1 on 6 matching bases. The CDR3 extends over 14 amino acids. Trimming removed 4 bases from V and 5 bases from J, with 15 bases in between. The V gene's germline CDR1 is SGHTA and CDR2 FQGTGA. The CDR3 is CASSSTGLEDEQYF. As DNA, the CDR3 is TGTGCCAGCAGCTCGACAGGTCTCGAAGACGAGCAGTACTTC.

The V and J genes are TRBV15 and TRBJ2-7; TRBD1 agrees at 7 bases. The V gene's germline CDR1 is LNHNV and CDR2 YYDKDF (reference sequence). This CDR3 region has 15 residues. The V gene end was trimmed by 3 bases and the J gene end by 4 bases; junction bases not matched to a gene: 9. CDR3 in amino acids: CATSSHRQGLYEQYF. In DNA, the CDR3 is TGTGCCACCAGCAGCCACCGACAGGGTCTTTACGAGCAGTACTTC.

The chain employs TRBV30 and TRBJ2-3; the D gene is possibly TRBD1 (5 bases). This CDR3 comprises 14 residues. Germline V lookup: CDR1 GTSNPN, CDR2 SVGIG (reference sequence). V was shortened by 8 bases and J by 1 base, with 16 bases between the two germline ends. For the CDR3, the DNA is TGTGCCCGCAGACAGCCCGGTGGCACAGATACGCAGTATTTT. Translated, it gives CARRQPGGTDTQYF.

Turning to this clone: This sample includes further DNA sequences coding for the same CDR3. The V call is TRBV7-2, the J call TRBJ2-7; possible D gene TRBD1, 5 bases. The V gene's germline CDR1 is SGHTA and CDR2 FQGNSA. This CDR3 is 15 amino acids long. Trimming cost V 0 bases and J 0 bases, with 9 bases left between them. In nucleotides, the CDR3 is TGTGCCAGCAGCTTAGCGGGGCGCGTCTCCTACGAGCAGTACTTC. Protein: CASSLAGRVSYEQYF.

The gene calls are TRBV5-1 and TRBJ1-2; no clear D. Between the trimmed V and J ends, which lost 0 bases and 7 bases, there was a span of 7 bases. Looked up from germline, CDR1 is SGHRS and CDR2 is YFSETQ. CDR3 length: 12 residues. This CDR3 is CASSLEGSGYTF. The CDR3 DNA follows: TGCGCCAGCAGCTTGGAAGGGAGTGGCTACACCTTC.

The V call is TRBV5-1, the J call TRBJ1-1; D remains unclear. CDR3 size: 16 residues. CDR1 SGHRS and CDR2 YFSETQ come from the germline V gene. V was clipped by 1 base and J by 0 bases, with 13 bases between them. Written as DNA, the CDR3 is TGCGCCAGCAGCTTGTCACCGGACGGGATGAACACTGAAGCTTTCTTT. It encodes CASSLSPDGMNTEAFF.

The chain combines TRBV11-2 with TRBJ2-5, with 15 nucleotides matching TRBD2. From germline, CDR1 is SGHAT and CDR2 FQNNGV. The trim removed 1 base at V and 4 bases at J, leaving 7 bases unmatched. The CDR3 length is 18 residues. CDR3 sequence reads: CASSLGTSGGAFSETQYF. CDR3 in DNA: TGTGCCAGCAGCTTAGGGACTAGCGGGGGGGCCTTTTCAGAGACCCAGTACTTC.

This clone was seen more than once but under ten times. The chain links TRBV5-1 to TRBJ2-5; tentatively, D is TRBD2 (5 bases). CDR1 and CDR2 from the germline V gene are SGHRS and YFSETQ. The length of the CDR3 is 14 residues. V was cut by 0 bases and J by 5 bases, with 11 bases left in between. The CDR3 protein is CASSLASSRETQYF. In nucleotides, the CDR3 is TGCGCCAGCAGCTTGGCTAGCAGCCGGGAGACCCAGTACTTC.

CDR3 in amino acids: CASSWLTGISNQPQHF. For the CDR3, the DNA is TGTGCCAGCAGCTGGCTTACAGGGATAAGCAATCAGCCCCAGCATTTT. J is TRBJ1-5 and V is TRBV7-8; perhaps TRBD1 as D (6 bases). From germline, CDR1 is SGHVS and CDR2 FQNEAQ. Trimming left V 4 bases short and J 1 base short, with 14 bases between. The CDR3 spans 16 residues. Full variable domain (rest looked up from reference TRBV7-8 and TRBJ1-5): GAGVSQSPRYKVAKRGQDVALRCDPISGHVSLFWYQQALGQGPEFLTYFQNEAQLDKSGLPSDRFFAERPEGSVSTLKIQRTQQEDSAVYLCASSWLTGISNQPQHFGDGTRLSIL.

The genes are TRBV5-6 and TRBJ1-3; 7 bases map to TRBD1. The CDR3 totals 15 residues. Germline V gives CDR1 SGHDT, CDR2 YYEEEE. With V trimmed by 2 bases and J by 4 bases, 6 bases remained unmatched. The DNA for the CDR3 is TGTGCCAGCAGCTTCCCGACAGGGAACGGAAACACCATATATTTT. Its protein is CASSFPTGNGNTIYF.